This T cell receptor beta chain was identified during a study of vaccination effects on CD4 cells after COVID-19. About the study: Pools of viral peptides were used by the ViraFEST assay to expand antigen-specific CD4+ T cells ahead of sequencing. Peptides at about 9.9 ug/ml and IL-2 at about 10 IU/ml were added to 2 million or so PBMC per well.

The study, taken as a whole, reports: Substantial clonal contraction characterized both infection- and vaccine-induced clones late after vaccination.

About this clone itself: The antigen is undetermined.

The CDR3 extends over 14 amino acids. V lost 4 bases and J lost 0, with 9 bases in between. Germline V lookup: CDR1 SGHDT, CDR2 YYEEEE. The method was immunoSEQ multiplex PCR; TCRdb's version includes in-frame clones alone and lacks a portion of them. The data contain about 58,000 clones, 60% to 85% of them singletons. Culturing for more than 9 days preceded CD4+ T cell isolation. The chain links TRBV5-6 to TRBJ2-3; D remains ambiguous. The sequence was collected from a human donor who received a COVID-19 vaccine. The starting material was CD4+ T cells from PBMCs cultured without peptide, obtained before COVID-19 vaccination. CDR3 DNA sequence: TGTGCCAGCAGCGCTACCACTAGCACAGATACGCAGTATTTT. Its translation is CASSATTSTDTQYF.